This entry lists 20 T cell receptor beta chains sequenced from one sample in a study of blood T cells in healthy people across ages. A second roughly 6 to 11 cycle PCR used barcoded and J-beta primers. In TCRdb, the 5' RACE reads were re-called with MiXCR into one record per CDR3 protein. The data contain about 1.8 million distinct CDR3 sequences, about 49% of them singletons. The sample was blood. The receptors come from a woman aged 40 to 50 in good health.

This chain connects TRBV20-1 to TRBJ2-2; 13 bases map to TRBD2. Trimming cost V 6 bases and J 6 bases; bases outside gene matches: 10. Germline CDR1 DFQATT, CDR2 SNEGSKA (reference sequence). There are 16 residues in the CDR3. The CDR3 region is CSATGLAGPDAGELFF. For the CDR3, the DNA is TGCAGTGCCACGGGACTAGCGGGGCCCGACGCCGGGGAGCTGTTTTTT.

The J gene is TRBJ2-3, the V gene TRBV5-1; weak D call: TRBD2 (5 bases). Germline V CDR1 and CDR2: SGHRS, YFSETQ. This CDR3 is built from 15 residues. Trimming cost V 0 bases and J 5 bases, with 13 bases left between them. The CDR3 DNA reads as TGCGCCAGCAGCTTGGGGGCCGGACGGGGAGATACGCAGTATTTT. Amino acid sequence: CASSLGAGRGDTQYF.

The V gene is TRBV18, the J gene TRBJ2-7; 8 nucleotides match TRBD1. The DNA matches TRBJ2-5 better at its end, which makes the J call doubtful. Looked up from germline, CDR1 is KGHSH and CDR2 is LQKENI. The CDR3 has 14 amino acids. The DNA of the CDR3 is TGTGCCAGCACGGGACAGGAGGGACGGGAGACCCAGTACTTC. Its translation: CASTGQEGRETQYF.

The V gene is TRBV28, the J gene TRBJ2-7; D unresolved. The CDR3 is 15 residues long. The V gene lost 1 base and the J gene lost 2 bases, with 12 bases spanning the gap. Germline CDR1 reads MDHEN; CDR2 reads SYDVKM. The CDR3 spells CASSLSTAETYEQYF. The DNA of the CDR3 is TGTGCCAGCAGTTTATCTACAGCCGAGACCTACGAGCAGTACTTC.

In its sample, this clonotype was seen many times. The junction and the germline gene differ at one end; a read error may be behind it. The chain couples TRBV5-1 to TRBJ1-1; 7 bases are shared with TRBD1. Germline CDR1 and CDR2: SGHRS and YFSETQ. The CDR3 runs 14 residues. CDR3 amino acids: CASSLRQGGTEAFF. CDR3 DNA sequence: TGTGCCAGCTCCCTCAGACAGGGTGGCACTGAAGCTTTCTTT.

This clonotype has just a few counts. This chain uses TRBV14 with TRBJ2-5; D not certain. Trimming shortened V by 1 base and J by 0 bases, and 9 bases separated the two germline ends. The CDR3 extends over 15 amino acids. Looked up from germline, CDR1 is SGHDN and CDR2 is FVKESK. CDR3 nucleotides: TGTGCCAGCAGCCAAGTTTATGGGTACCAAGAGACCCAGTACTTC. Protein: CASSQVYGYQETQYF.

CDR3 sequence reads: CASSQGTGDYGYTF. CDR3 coding DNA: TGTGCCAGCAGCCAAGGTACAGGGGACTATGGCTACACCTTC. The chain uses TRBV3-1 and TRBJ1-2, with 7 bases aligning to TRBD1. The junction had 2 bases not matched to a gene; V was cut back by 1 base and J by 3 bases. Germline loops: CDR1 LGHDT, CDR2 YNNKEL (reference sequence). This CDR3 spans 14 amino acids.

This chain uses TRBV4-2 with TRBJ2-1; D is undetermined. V lost 5 bases to trimming and J lost 8 bases, with 13 bases between them. The CDR3 is made up of 13 amino acids. Germline-derived CDR1 and CDR2 are LGHNA and YNFKEQ. CDR3 nucleotide sequence: TGTGCCAGCAGCTTCTTTCGCGTGGATGAGCAGTTCTTC. This sequence encodes CASSFFRVDEQFF.

This rearrangement joins TRBV10-3 to TRBJ2-1; the D is unclear. Trimming took 4 bases from V and 0 from J, leaving 13 bases between them. The length of the CDR3 is 16 residues. The V gene's germline CDR1 is ENHRY and CDR2 SYGVKD. The CDR3 DNA reads as TGTGCCATCAGTGGGTACGGCGGAAACTCCTACAATGAGCAGTTCTTC. Translation gives CAISGYGGNSYNEQFF.

The chain has TRBV6-6 and TRBJ1-2; D gene ambiguous. Germline V CDR1 and CDR2: MNHNY, SVGAGI (reference sequence). CDR3 length: 17 residues. V lost 4 bases and J 1 base, leaving 19 bases between the germline ends. The CDR3 protein is CASSFPSGGTDNYGYTF. In nucleotides, the CDR3 is TGTGCCAGCAGTTTTCCGAGCGGCGGAACGGATAACTATGGCTACACCTTC.

The V gene is TRBV20-1, the J gene TRBJ2-5, with 10 bases lining up with TRBD1. There are 13 residues in the CDR3. The germline V gene encodes CDR1 DFQATT and CDR2 SNEGSKA (reference sequence). With V trimmed by 5 bases and J by 4 bases, 4 bases remained unmatched. CDR3 coding DNA: TGCAGTGCTGTGGGACAGGGGAGAGAGACCCAGTACTTC. It codes for CSAVGQGRETQYF.

This clonotype was seen once. The V and J genes are TRBV4-3 and TRBJ1-4; D not certain. Germline lookup yields CDR1 LGHNA and CDR2 YSLEER. This CDR3 comprises 16 residues. The ends were cut back, 1 base at V and 8 bases at J, with 17 bases in the middle. This CDR3 is CASSQGSGVLREKLFF. In DNA form, the CDR3 reads TGCGCCAGCAGCCAAGGATCCGGGGTTCTTCGGGAAAAACTGTTTTTT.

V is TRBV7-2 and J is TRBJ2-1; 7 positions match TRBD2. Germline CDR1 SGHTA, CDR2 FQGNSA. The CDR3 loop spans 20 amino acids. V shed 2 bases and J 4 bases; nucleotides not matched to a gene: 20. DNA of the CDR3: TGTGCCAGCAGCTTACAGGCGGGGGTGAGGGACCGCCCTAAATACAATGAGCAGTTCTTC. It is translated as CASSLQAGVRDRPKYNEQFF.

The chain is built from TRBV20-1 and TRBJ2-5, with D perhaps TRBD1 or TRBD2 (5 bases each). This CDR3 contains 14 residues. Germline CDR1 and CDR2: DFQATT and SNEGSKA (reference sequence). The germline V and J ends were trimmed by 3 bases and 5 bases, with 16 bases remaining between them. The CDR3 DNA sequence: TGCAGTGCTAGCCTAGCAGGGAGCAGGGAGACCCAGTACTTC. It codes for CSASLAGSRETQYF.

The gene calls are TRBV2 and TRBJ1-2; D not resolved. Germline CDR1 is SNHLY and CDR2 is FYNNEI. This CDR3 is built from 13 residues. Deletions cut 3 bases from V and 4 bases from J, with 9 bases between. CDR3 nucleotide sequence: TGTGCCAGCAGTGACAGACGGACCTATGGCTACACCTTC. It yields the protein CASSDRRTYGYTF.

The V gene is TRBV2, the J gene TRBJ1-2, with unresolved D. With 8 bases removed from V and 1 base from J, the gap between germline ends came to 14 bases. The length of the CDR3 is 14 residues. CDR1 SNHLY and CDR2 FYNNEI come from the germline V gene. The CDR3 coding sequence is TGTGCCAGCGGGCCTGGCCCGGGTAACTATGGCTACACCTTC. Translating gives CASGPGPGNYGYTF.

The chain couples TRBV20-1 to TRBJ2-1, with 10 bases identical to TRBD1. The trim removed 5 bases at V and 6 bases at J, leaving 4 bases unmatched. CDR1 is DFQATT and CDR2 is SNEGSKA in the germline V gene (reference sequence). The CDR3 is made up of 13 amino acids. The CDR3 DNA reads TGCAGTGCTCGGACAGGGGGGACCAATGAGCAGTTCTTC. Residues: CSARTGGTNEQFF.

The chain couples TRBV18 to TRBJ2-1; 9 bases line up with TRBD1. The length of the CDR3 is 14 residues. J was trimmed by 13 bases and V by 5 bases; bases with no gene match: 12. CDR1 and CDR2 from the germline V gene are KGHSH and LQKENI. The CDR3 reads CASSKTGGKPQQFF. The CDR3 DNA reads TGTGCCAGCTCAAAAACAGGGGGCAAACCCCAACAGTTCTTC.

The chain recombines TRBV20-1 with TRBJ2-3; possibly TRBD1 for D (5 bases). The CDR3 consists of 15 residues. V lost 3 bases, J lost 1 base, and 14 bases lay in between. Germline lookup yields CDR1 DFQATT and CDR2 SNEGSKA (reference sequence). The CDR3 coding sequence is TGCAGTGCTAGGCCTCCAGGACAACGCACAGATACGCAGTATTTT. Protein product: CSARPPGQRTDTQYF.

This chain joins TRBV19 and TRBJ1-2; tentative D call: TRBD1 (6 bases). The CDR3 extends over 12 amino acids. The ends were cut back, 6 bases at V and 8 bases at J, with 13 bases in the middle. Germline CDR1 LNHDA, CDR2 SQIVND (reference sequence). The CDR3 region is CASRRQVGGYTF. In DNA form, the CDR3 reads TGTGCCAGTAGGCGACAGGTTGGAGGCTACACCTTC.